The rows below give T cell receptor beta chains drawn from one sample of a study of T cell responses to AZD1222 COVID-19 vaccine. Using immunoSEQ multiplex PCR, the repertoire was profiled, and TCRdb retains in-frame clones only, with some absent. The sample lists approximately 120,000 clones; 80% to 90% were seen once. Sequencing was performed on peripheral blood, taken on day 0 of AZD1222 vaccination. These receptors were taken from an adult in good health. Each CDR3 is given with its conserved first and last residue. A D gene is named only where the DNA matches it firmly. Only part of the rows carry a size: once, few, many, or a class if the clone is expanded.

NA	13	NA	TRBJ2-5	TRBV7-3	TGTGCCAGCAGCTTAAACAGGCTCGAGACCCAGTACTTC	CASSLNRLETQYF
NA	13	NA	TRBJ2-1	TRBV24-1	TGTGCCACCGGACCCGGGAGCTACAATGAGCAGTTCTTC	CATGPGSYNEQFF
NA	13	NA	TRBJ1-5	TRBV5-1	TGCGCCAGCAGCTCCTCGCCGACAGAACCCCAGCATTTT	CASSSSPTEPQHF
NA	15	TRBD1	TRBJ2-3	TRBV7-2	TGTGCCAGCAGCTCACAGGGGATGGTCACAGATACGCAGTATTTT	CASSSQGMVTDTQYF
few	14	NA	TRBJ2-7	TRBV27	TGTGCCAGCAGTCGTCGACTAGACTCCTACGAGCAGTACTTC	CASSRRLDSYEQYF
NA	14	TRBD1	TRBJ2-1	TRBV10-2	TGCGCCAGCAGAGGACAGGGATCCTACAATGAGCAGTTCTTC	CASRGQGSYNEQFF
NA	15	NA	TRBJ1-2	TRBV6-6	TGTGCCAGCAGTTACATATCAGGGATAGGTGATGGCTACACCTTC	CASSYISGIGDGYTF
NA	15	TRBD2	TRBJ2-7	TRBV27	TGTGCCAGCAGACCCTATTTGGGAGGGGCCTACGAGCAGTACTTC	CASRPYLGGAYEQYF
NA	12	NA	TRBJ1-1	TRBV6-5	TGTGCCGCCTCTCTCAGGAACACTGAAGCTTTCTTT	CAASLRNTEAFF
NA	13	NA	TRBJ1-5	TRBV7-2	TGTGCCAGCAGCTTATGGTCGGATCAGCCCCAGCATTTT	CASSLWSDQPQHF
NA	15	TRBD1	TRBJ1-4	TRBV28	TGTGCCAGCAGTTCGCAACCGGGACAGAATGAAAAACTGTTTTTT	CASSSQPGQNEKLFF
once	15	TRBD2	TRBJ2-5	TRBV9	TGTGCCAGCAGTATGGGGACTAGCGGACAAGAGACCCAGTACTTC	CASSMGTSGQETQYF
NA	13	NA	TRBJ1-5	TRBV11-2	TGTGCCAGCAGCTTCCAGGTGGATCAGCCCCAGCATTTT	CASSFQVDQPQHF
NA	13	NA	TRBJ1-2	TRBV30	TGTGCCTGGAGTGTACTAGCAGGCCGTGGCTACACCTTC	CAWSVLAGRGYTF
NA	16	NA	TRBJ2-7	TRBV4-1	TGCGCCAGCAGCCTTCTTCCCGGGACAACTCTCTACGAGCAGTACTTC	CASSLLPGTTLYEQYF